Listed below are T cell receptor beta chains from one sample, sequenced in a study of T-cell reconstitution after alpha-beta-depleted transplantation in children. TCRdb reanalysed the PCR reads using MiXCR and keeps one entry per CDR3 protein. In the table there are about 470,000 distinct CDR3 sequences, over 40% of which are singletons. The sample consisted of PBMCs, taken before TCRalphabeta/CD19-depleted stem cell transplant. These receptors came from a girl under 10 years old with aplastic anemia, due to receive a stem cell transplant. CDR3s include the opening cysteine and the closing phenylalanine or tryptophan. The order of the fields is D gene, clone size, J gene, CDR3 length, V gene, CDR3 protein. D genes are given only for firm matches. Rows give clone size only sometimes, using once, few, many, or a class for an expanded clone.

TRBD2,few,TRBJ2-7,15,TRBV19,CASSITTGGGYEQYF
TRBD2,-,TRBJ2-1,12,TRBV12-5,CASAYTEGLEFF
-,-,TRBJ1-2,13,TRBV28,CASSPGQPRGYTF
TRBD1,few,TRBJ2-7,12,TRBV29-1,CSTRDRDYEQYF
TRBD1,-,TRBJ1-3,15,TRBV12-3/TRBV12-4,CASSLGGQAGNTIYF
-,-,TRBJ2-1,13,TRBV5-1,CASSSGPSYKQFF
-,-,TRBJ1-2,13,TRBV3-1,CASSQESRSGYTF
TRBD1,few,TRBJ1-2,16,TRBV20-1,CSAGGGTDTLIYGYTF
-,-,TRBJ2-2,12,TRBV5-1,CASSLSLGELFF
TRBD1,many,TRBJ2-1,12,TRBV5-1,CASSFPGQVQFF
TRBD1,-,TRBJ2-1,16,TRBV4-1,CASSIIPGQGISEQFF
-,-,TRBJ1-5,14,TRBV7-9,CASSFGGHVQPQHF
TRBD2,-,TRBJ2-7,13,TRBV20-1,CSALSGDSYEQYF
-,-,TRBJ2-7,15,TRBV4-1,CASSQETSTSYEQYF
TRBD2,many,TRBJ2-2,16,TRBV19,CASSRLAGTNTGELFF
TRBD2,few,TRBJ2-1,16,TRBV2,CASSEVLAGGYNEQFF
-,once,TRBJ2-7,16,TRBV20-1,CSARDSRASETYEQYF
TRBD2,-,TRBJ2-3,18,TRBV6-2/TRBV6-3,CASSYEGTSGRISDTQYF
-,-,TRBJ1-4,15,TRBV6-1,CASRRERGTNEKLFF
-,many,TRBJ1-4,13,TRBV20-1,CSASRQNNEKLFF
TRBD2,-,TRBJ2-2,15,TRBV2,CAQAPESGVTGELFF
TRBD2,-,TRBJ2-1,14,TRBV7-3,CASALAGTYNEQFF
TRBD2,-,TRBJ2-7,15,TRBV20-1,CSAPTSGRASNEQYF
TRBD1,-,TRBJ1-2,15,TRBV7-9,CASSEPGQVTYGYTF
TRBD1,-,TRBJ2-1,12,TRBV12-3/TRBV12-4,CASGLQGDEQFF
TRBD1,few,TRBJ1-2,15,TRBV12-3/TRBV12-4,CASSGGQGENYGYTF
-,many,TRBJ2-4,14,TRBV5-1,CASSPGGAKNIQYF
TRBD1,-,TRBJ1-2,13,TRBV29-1,CSVGTGTNYGYTF
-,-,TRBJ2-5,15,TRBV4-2,CASSQVVAAQETQYF
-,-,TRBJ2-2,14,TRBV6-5,CASSYLQGNGELFF
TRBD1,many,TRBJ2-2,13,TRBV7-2,CASGQGNTGELFF